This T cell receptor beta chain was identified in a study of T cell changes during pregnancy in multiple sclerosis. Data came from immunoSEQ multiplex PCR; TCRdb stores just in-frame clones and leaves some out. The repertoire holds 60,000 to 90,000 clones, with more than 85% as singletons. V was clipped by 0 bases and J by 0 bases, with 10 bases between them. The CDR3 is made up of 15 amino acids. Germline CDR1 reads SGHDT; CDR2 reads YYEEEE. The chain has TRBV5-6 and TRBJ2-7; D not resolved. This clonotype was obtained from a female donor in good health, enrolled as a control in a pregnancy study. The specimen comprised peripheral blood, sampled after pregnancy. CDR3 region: CASSLVGGPSYEQYF. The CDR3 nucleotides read TGTGCCAGCAGCTTGGTGGGTGGGCCCTCCTACGAGCAGTACTTC.